The sequence of this TCR beta chain was determined in a study of CD8 T cells in ankylosing spondylitis. Study-level findings and limits: Characteristic of ankylosing spondylitis blood, it appeared, was a TCR beta motif comprising several highly homologous variants.

Looked up from germline, CDR1 is DFQATT and CDR2 is SNEGSKA (reference sequence). The CDR3 runs to 14 residues. V dropped 6 bases and J dropped 3 bases, with 14 bases sitting between them. TCRdb analysed the 5' RACE reads with MiXCR anew, one entry per CDR3 protein. There are fewer than 650,000 distinct CDR3 sequences in the sample; roughly 13% occur only once, and about 6.5% lies in the top ten. Points on this clonotype: The antigen remains undetermined.

This clonotype originated in a male donor with ankylosing spondylitis. Input material: blood, either unsorted or a sorted T cell fraction (not recorded which). V gene TRBV20-1 combines with J gene TRBJ2-2; no firm D call. The CDR3 sequence: CSATYTLHTGELFF. CDR3 in DNA: TGCAGTGCCACCTACACCTTGCACACCGGGGAGCTGTTTTTT.